This T cell receptor beta chain was recorded in a study of T cell changes during pregnancy in multiple sclerosis. Libraries were prepared by immunoSEQ multiplex PCR; TCRdb keeps only in-frame clonotypes and omits some of them. The sample carries fewer than 40,000 clones, about nine tenths recorded once. V was trimmed by 6 bases and J by 3 bases, leaving 14 bases between them. The CDR3 is 15 amino acids. CDR1 is LNHDA, CDR2 SQIVND, per germline (reference sequence). The V gene is TRBV19, the J gene TRBJ1-4; no clear D gene. This sequence originates from a female donor in good health, enrolled as a control in a pregnancy study. The input for sequencing was CD4+ T cells from peripheral blood mononuclear cells, taken in the first trimester of pregnancy. CDR3 protein: CASRTRHSANEKLFF. The CDR3 nucleotides are TGTGCCAGTAGGACCCGACATTCGGCTAATGAAAAACTGTTTTTT.